The T cell receptor (beta chain) under discussion was sequenced for a study of T cells expressing NK-cell markers. Each CDR3 protein gets one entry in TCRdb, which reprocessed the 5' RACE reads and gives no DNA. Across 300,000 to 450,000 distinct CDR3 sequences, the top ten clones capture roughly 5.2% of the sample. The length of the CDR3 is 15 residues. Germline V gives CDR1 MDHEN, CDR2 SYDVKM. V gene TRBV28 combines with J gene TRBJ1-2; TCRdb outputs TRBD1, but without DNA this stays unchecked. The sequence derives from a man aged 18-70 years in good health. The sequencing sample was made of blood T cells: a sorted CD56 or NKG2C T cell subset, CD4+ or CD8+ T cells, or bulk PBMC T cells (not recorded which). CDR3 sequence: CASSLYRGADYGYTF.